This T cell receptor beta chain originates from a study of OX40 agonist ivuxolimab in advanced cancers. For the study at large: Ivuxolimab, which is an agonistic anti-OX40 (CD134) antibody, was administered to the patients. General study results and limits: The expanded peripheral T cells' antigen specificity was not determined. The mean number of expanded clones was higher in CD8+ T cells than in CD4+.

There are 16 residues in the CDR3. The germline gives CDR1 SGHVS, CDR2 FNYEAQ. V lost 5 bases and J lost 1, with 14 bases in between. Profiled with immunoSEQ multiplex PCR; TCRdb holds only in-frame clones, not every one. The sample has approximately 49,000 clones; approximately 80% are singletons. Comments on this clone: Antigen: not known.

The sequence derives from an adult with an advanced solid tumor such as melanoma, head and neck, liver or kidney cancer. Specimen: CD4+ or CD8+ T cells sorted from blood, collected in a trial of the OX40 agonist ivuxolimab. This chain connects TRBV7-6 to TRBJ2-2, with D perhaps assigned TRBD1 or TRBD2 (5 bases each). The CDR3 region has the DNA TGTGCCAGCAGCCCACGGGACCAATTGAACACCGGGGAGCTGTTTTTT. It is translated as CASSPRDQLNTGELFF.